This TCR beta chain was identified in a study of Graves' ophthalmopathy and Graves' hyperthyroidism. Background on the study: Investigators collected peripheral blood at initial diagnosis, before any treatment was given. General observations from the study: Detection in blood was also observed for most expanded thyroid clonotypes above 0.001 frequency.

TCR beta CDR3 regions were amplified from RNA transcripts. Second-round multiplex PCR came after a first-round RT-PCR that employed HTBI primers. TCRdb called the multiplex PCR reads again in MiXCR, with one record for every CDR3 protein. The table records about 500,000 distinct CDR3 sequences, approximately 14% of them present only once. This CDR3 region has 13 residues. The germline V gene has CDR1 MNHNS and CDR2 SASEGT. The sample holds many counts of this clonotype. Its antigen is currently unknown. Germline is not matched at one junction end, which may reflect a read error. This clonotype originated in a woman in her thirties with Graves' ophthalmopathy. The sequenced sample was blood. The chain couples TRBV6-1 to TRBJ2-5; 7 bases are a match to TRBD2. The CDR3 here is CASREAGRETQYF. CDR3 bases: TGTGCCAGCAGAGAAGCGGGGCGGGAGACCCAGTACTTC.